The 20 T cell receptor beta chains presented below share a single source sample, sequenced in a study of cytotoxic CD8 clonotypes in ibrutinib-treated CLL. The repertoire was sequenced with immunoSEQ multiplex PCR; TCRdb's copy has only in-frame clones and lacks some. The sample lists more than 15,000 clones, about two thirds occurring once. Here the sequenced sample was PBMCs, taken after 12 months of ibrutinib treatment. The source of these receptors is a human donor with chronic lymphocytic leukemia.

The chain has TRBV5-6 and TRBJ1-4; D perhaps matches TRBD1 (5 bases). V was clipped by 7 bases and J by 4 bases, with 11 bases between them. In germline, CDR1 is SGHDT, CDR2 YYEEEE. CDR3 size: 13 residues. The CDR3 DNA is TGTGCCAGCCACGGGGGAAATAATGAAAAACTGTTTTTT. It translates to CASHGGNNEKLFF.

This clone was detected a few times. J is TRBJ1-3 and V is TRBV10-1, with 7 nucleotides matching TRBD1. The CDR3 length is 14 residues. Per germline, CDR1 WNHNN and CDR2 SYGVQD (reference sequence). Trimming cost V 6 bases and J 2 bases; bases outside gene matches: 4. The CDR3 nucleotides read TGCGCCAGCAGCTCTGGACAGGCTGGAAACACCATATATTTT. Translating gives CASSSGQAGNTIYF.

J is TRBJ2-7 and V is TRBV28, with a possible D match to TRBD1 (5 bases). CDR1 is MDHEN and CDR2 is SYDVKM in the germline V gene. The V end was cut by 7 bases, the J end by 4 bases, with 14 bases between. The CDR3 spans 13 residues. The CDR3 nucleotides are TGTGCCAGCACCCCAAATAGGGGTTACGAGCAGTACTTC. It specifies CASTPNRGYEQYF.

In this sample, this clone turned up a few times. In DNA form, the CDR3 reads TGTGCCAGCAGTGTAAACAGGGCGGGTGAGCAGTACTTC. Translation gives CASSVNRAGEQYF. The V gene is TRBV2, the J gene TRBJ2-7; tentatively, D is TRBD1 (6 bases). Germline CDR1 reads SNHLY; CDR2 reads FYNNEI. The CDR3 length is 13 residues. The V gene lost 4 bases and the J gene lost 7 bases, with 14 bases spanning the gap.

The gene calls are TRBV4-1 and TRBJ2-7; tentatively, D is TRBD1 (6 bases). This CDR3 is built from 15 residues. Trimming removed 1 base at V and 5 bases at J, with 15 bases between. Per the germline V gene, CDR1 is MGHRA and CDR2 is YSYEKL. Here the CDR3 reads CASSQAGQGRHEQYF. The CDR3 nucleotides read TGCGCCAGCAGCCAAGCGGGGCAGGGGCGCCACGAGCAGTACTTC.

The chain links TRBV5-6 to TRBJ1-4; D is perhaps TRBD1 (5 bases). Trimming pared 4 bases from V and 6 bases from J, leaving 16 bases between. The germline V gene has CDR1 SGHDT and CDR2 YYEEEE. The CDR3 loop spans 15 amino acids. CDR3 nucleotides: TGTGCCAGCAGCCCATCCGGGACGGATTATGAAAAACTGTTTTTT. It is translated as CASSPSGTDYEKLFF.

The rearrangement joins TRBV5-1 to TRBJ2-7; D is ambiguous. The CDR3 is made up of 13 amino acids. V lost 7 bases to trimming and J lost 3 bases, with 14 bases between them. The germline gives CDR1 SGHRS, CDR2 YFSETQ. In nucleotides, the CDR3 is TGCGCCAGCCGCCAAGTTAGCAGCTACGAGCAGTACTTC. Translated: CASRQVSSYEQYF.

The chain carries TRBV28 and TRBJ1-4; TRBD1 is a possible D gene (6 bases). The length of the CDR3 is 15 residues. Deletions cut 2 bases from V and 2 bases from J, with 9 bases between. From germline, CDR1 is MDHEN and CDR2 SYDVKM. The CDR3 coding sequence is TGTGCCAGCAGTTTAGCAGGGGTGACTAATGAAAAACTGTTTTTT. Protein: CASSLAGVTNEKLFF. Variable domain in full (rest from reference TRBV28 and TRBJ1-4): DVKVTQSSRYLVKRTGEKVFLECVQDMDHENMFWYRQDPGLGLRLIYFSYDVKMKEKGDIPEGYSVSREKKERFSLILESASTNQTSMYLCASSLAGVTNEKLFFGSGTQLSVL.

This chain links TRBV6-5 with TRBJ2-7; D is ambiguous. In germline, CDR1 is MNHEY, CDR2 SVGAGI. Trimming pared 5 bases from V and 4 bases from J, leaving 15 bases between. The length of the CDR3 is 14 residues. The CDR3 region has the DNA TGTGCCAGCAGTACTCGAAACAGCTTGTACGAGCAGTACTTC. This gives the protein CASSTRNSLYEQYF.

This clone was seen a few times. V usage is TRBV2 and J usage is TRBJ1-2; D call uncertain. CDR3 length: 13 amino acids. The germline gives CDR1 SNHLY, CDR2 FYNNEI. Trimming shortened V by 2 bases and J by 7 bases, and 11 bases separated the two germline ends. This CDR3 reads CASSEQEKTGYTF. CDR3 DNA sequence: TGTGCCAGCAGTGAACAGGAAAAAACTGGCTACACCTTC.

This sequence joins TRBV28 and TRBJ2-7; no clear D gene. The germline gives CDR1 MDHEN, CDR2 SYDVKM. There are 15 residues in the CDR3. Trimming stripped 2 bases from V and 1 base from J, with 12 bases between. CDR3 sequence (DNA): TGTGCCAGCAGTTTAGGTGGACCGAGTTCCTACGAGCAGTACTTC. Protein sequence: CASSLGGPSSYEQYF.

The rearrangement joins TRBV4-2 to TRBJ2-7; tentative D call: TRBD1 (6 bases). The CDR3 is made up of 18 amino acids. V was clipped by 0 bases and J by 0 bases, with 18 bases between them. Germline V CDR1 and CDR2: LGHNA, YNFKEQ. The CDR3 sequence: CASSQDGLGARPSYEQYF. DNA of the CDR3: TGTGCCAGCAGCCAAGATGGATTGGGGGCCCGACCCTCCTACGAGCAGTACTTC.

Comments on this clone: The sample holds other DNA sequences that translate to the same CDR3. The chain joins TRBV28 to TRBJ1-4; TRBD1 agrees at 10 bases. This CDR3 spans 14 amino acids. The J segment lost 8 bases and the V segment lost 3 bases, leaving 3 bases of the junction unmatched. The germline V gene has CDR1 MDHEN and CDR2 SYDVKM. CDR3 amino acids: CASSLDRGREKLFF. The CDR3 coding sequence is TGTGCCAGCAGTTTGGACAGGGGGAGGGAAAAACTGTTTTTT.

This clone was recorded a few times. The J gene is TRBJ1-1, the V gene TRBV7-9, with D possibly being TRBD1 (5 bases). Between the trimmed V and J ends, which lost 6 bases and 10 bases, there was a span of 18 bases. Germline values: CDR1 SEHNR, CDR2 FQNEAQ (reference sequence). The CDR3 is made up of 13 amino acids. CDR3 bases: TGTGCCAGCAGATCGGGGACGAGTAATGGAGCTTTCTTT. Protein: CASRSGTSNGAFF.

This clone occurred a few times. V usage is TRBV4-1 and J usage is TRBJ1-1; weak D call: TRBD1 (5 bases). The CDR3 covers 15 residues. The V gene lost 5 bases and the J gene lost 3 bases, with 16 bases spanning the gap. Germline-derived CDR1 and CDR2 are MGHRA and YSYEKL. Here the CDR3 reads CASSTRRGEDTEAFF. The CDR3 DNA reads TGCGCCAGCAGCACTCGGAGGGGTGAGGACACTGAAGCTTTCTTT.

The J gene is TRBJ2-5, the V gene TRBV13, with 8 positions matching TRBD1. The CDR3 has 16 amino acids. Germline V gene data show CDR1 as PRHDT and CDR2 as FYEKMQ (reference sequence). V shed 5 bases, J shed 0 bases, and the junction held 8 bases outside the gene matches. The CDR3 loop reads CASSPRDRRYQETQYF. Written as DNA, the CDR3 is TGTGCCAGCAGCCCCCGGGACAGGCGGTACCAAGAGACCCAGTACTTC.

The chain joins TRBV28 to TRBJ2-7; 7 positions agree with TRBD1. Trimming removed 6 bases from V and 12 bases from J; junction bases left unmatched: 8. Per germline, CDR1 MDHEN and CDR2 SYDVKM. The CDR3 is 11 amino acids. The chain's CDR3 is CASSPTGDPYF. The CDR3 region has the DNA TGTGCCAGCAGCCCTACAGGGGACCCGTACTTC.

The chain has TRBV19 and TRBJ2-1; 7 bases align to TRBD2. CDR3 length equals 17 residues. Germline V gene sequence: CDR1 LNHDA, CDR2 SQIVND (reference sequence). V dropped 0 bases and J dropped 3; count of bases not matched to a gene: 8. The CDR3 DNA reads TGTGCCAGTAGTATAGATCACTTAACGGGGGGCTACAATGAGCAGTTCTTC. It encodes CASSIDHLTGGYNEQFF.

V and J are TRBV18 and TRBJ2-2; possibly TRBD2 for D (5 bases). Germline V lookup: CDR1 KGHSH, CDR2 LQKENI. Trimming removed 0 bases from V and 5 bases from J, with 7 bases in between. The CDR3 has 14 residues. CDR3 bases: TGTGCCAGCTCACCACCTCCGGGGACCGGGGAGCTGTTTTTT. This codes for CASSPPPGTGELFF.

The V and J genes are TRBV10-1 and TRBJ2-7; 8 bases are shared with TRBD2. Trimming removed 7 bases from V and 1 base from J; junction bases left unmatched: 3. The CDR3 consists of 13 residues. The germline CDR1 and CDR2 sequences are WNHNN and SYGVQD (reference sequence). This CDR3 is CASMSGSSYEQYF. The CDR3 DNA reads TGCGCCAGCATGAGCGGGAGTTCCTACGAGCAGTACTTC.